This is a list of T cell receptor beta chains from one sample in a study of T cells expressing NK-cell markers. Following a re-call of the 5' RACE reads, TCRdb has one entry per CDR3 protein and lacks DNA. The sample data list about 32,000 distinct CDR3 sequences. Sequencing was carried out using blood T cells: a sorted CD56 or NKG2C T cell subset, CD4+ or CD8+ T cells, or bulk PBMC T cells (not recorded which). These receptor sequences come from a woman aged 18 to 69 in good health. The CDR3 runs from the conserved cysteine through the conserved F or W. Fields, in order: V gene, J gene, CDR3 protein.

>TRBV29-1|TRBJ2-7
CSAGGGIEMYEQYF
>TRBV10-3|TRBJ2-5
CASKSPGGPLGETQYF
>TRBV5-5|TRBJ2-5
CASSFEGEETQYF
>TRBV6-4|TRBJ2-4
CASNGLQGAKNIQYF
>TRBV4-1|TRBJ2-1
CASSQDSRSEQFF
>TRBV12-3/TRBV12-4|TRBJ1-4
CASSLGPREKLFF
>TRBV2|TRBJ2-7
CASSEKLAGDIYEQYF
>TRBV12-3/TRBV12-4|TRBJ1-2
CASSLGGSYGYTF
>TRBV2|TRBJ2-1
CASSDRVRRMFNEQFF
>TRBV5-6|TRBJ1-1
CASSRRENTEAFF
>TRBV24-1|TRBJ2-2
CATSDPERNTGELFF
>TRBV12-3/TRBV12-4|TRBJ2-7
CASGFGLVEQYF
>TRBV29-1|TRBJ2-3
CSVESAVPSTDTQYF
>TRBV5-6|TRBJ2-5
CASSLAFTAQETQYF
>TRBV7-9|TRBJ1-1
CASSLESGAEAFF
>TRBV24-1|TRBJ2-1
CATSDPGTNEQFF
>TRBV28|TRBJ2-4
CASSLIGGGKNIQYF
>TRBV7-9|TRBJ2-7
CASSHSRDYQYEQYF
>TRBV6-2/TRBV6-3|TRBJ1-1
CASSYSPRGTEAFF
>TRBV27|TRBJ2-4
CASSLSLEAKNIQYF
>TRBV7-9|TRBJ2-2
CASSLVTSGSNTGELFF
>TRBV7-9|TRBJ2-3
CASSSSKGGRDTDTQYF
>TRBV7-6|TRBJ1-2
CASSRGQGNYGYTF
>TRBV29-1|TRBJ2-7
CSVEFGPSPYEQYF
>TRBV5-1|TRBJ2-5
CASSLPEQETQYF
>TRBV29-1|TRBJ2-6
CSVRGGGANVLTF
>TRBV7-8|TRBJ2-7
CASTVLAGASYEQYF
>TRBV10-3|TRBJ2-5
CAIQTVQETQYF
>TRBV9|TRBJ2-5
CASSVVPGLETQYF
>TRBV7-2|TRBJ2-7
CASSRASGGYEQYF
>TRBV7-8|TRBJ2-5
CASSSVGEGETQYF
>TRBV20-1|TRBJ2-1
CSAREASGRGATYNEQFF
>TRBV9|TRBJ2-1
CASSVGSGEQFF
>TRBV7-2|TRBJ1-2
CASSLVAPYGYTF
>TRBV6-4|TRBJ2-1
CASSASSGGGNEQFF
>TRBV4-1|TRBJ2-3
CASSLSGLAETDTQYF
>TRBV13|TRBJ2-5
CASSLAASGDLQETQYF
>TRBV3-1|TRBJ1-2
CASSPPQSDRRNYGYTF
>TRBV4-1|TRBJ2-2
CASSQLAGGRTGELFF
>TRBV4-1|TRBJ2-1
CASSHEGLLINEQFF
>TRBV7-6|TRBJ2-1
CASSPRLAGLKGNEQFF
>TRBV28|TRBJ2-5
CASSSPSDRVEETQYF